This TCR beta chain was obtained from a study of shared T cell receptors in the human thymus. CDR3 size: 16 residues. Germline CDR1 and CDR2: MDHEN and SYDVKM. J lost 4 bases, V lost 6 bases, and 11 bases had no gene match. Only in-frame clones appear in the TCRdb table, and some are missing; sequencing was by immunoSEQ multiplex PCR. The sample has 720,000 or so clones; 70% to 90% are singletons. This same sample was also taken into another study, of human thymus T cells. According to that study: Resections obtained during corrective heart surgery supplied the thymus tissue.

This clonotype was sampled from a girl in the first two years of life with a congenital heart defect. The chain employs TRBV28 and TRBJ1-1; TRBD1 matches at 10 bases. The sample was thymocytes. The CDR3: CASRLTGGVNITEAFF. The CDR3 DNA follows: TGTGCCAGCAGACTGACAGGGGGCGTCAATATCACTGAAGCTTTCTTT.